The sequence of this T cell receptor (beta chain) was determined in a study of shared clonotypes between healthy human individuals. In the case of this clone: Its specificity is not known.

The CDR3 sequence is 11 residues long. The germline CDR1 and CDR2 sequences are SNHLY and FYNNEI. V lost 6 bases and J 4 bases, leaving 7 bases between the germline ends. The study's findings and limits: Naive subsets usually exceeded memory subsets in estimated richness. With a handful of donors compared, roughly 4.9% of naive CD4 clonotypes were shared.

Replicate PCRs from sorted subsets contained 200 ng DNA, which is around 30,000 T cell genomes. Assay: immunoSEQ multiplex PCR; the TCRdb copy retains only in-frame clones and omits some. The table records approximately 2,300,000 clones, roughly 90% of them present only once. The chain uses TRBV2 and TRBJ2-7; D remains unclear. This TCR was sampled from a man in his late teens or twenties in good health. Some clones in this sample may be carry-over from other donors' samples. Sequencing was carried out using naive CD4+ T cells from PBMCs. Subset given: CD45RA+ positively selected. CDR3 DNA sequence: TGTGCCAGCAGGCAAGGGTACGAGCAGTACTTC. Protein product: CASRQGYEQYF.